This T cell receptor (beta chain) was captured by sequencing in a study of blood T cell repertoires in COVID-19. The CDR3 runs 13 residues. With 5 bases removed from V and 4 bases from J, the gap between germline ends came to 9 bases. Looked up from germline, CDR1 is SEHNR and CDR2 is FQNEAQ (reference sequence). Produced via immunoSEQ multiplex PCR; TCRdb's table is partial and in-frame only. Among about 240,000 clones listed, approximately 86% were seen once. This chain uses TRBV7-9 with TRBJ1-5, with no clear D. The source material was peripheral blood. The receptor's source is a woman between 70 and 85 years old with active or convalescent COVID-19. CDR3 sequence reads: CASSAAGNQPQHF. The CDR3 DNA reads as TGTGCCAGCAGCGCGGCGGGAAATCAGCCCCAGCATTTT.